This paragraph covers one T cell receptor beta chain sequence. What it recognizes is unknown. V lost 0 bases and J 8 bases, leaving 13 bases between the germline ends. This CDR3 spans 14 amino acids. Germline V gives CDR1 LGHNA, CDR2 YSLEER. This entry comes from a study of shared clonotypes between healthy human individuals. Study background: Donors, aged 18 to 49, were a couple of women and a few men. Per-donor plates numbered three CD4 naive, three CD4 memory, two CD8 naive and one CD8 memory. Regarding the study as a whole: Some naive CD4 clonotypes, about 5.5%, turned up in common across a few donors. The genetic and exposure-history diversity represented was limited by few donors.

Measured with immunoSEQ multiplex PCR; TCRdb has only the in-frame clones, and not every one. The sample contains about 680,000 clones, 92% of which appear only once. Naive CD8 cells comprised CD45RO-negative, CCR7-positively selected cells, excluding terminally differentiated effector memory CD45RA+ cells. The rearrangement uses TRBV4-3 and TRBJ1-1; a weak D match, TRBD1 (6 bases). This sequence was found in a man aged 25 to 45 in good health. Sequencing was carried out using naive CD8+ T cells sorted from blood. This CDR3 is CASSQDGGGVEAFF. The CDR3 nucleotides are TGCGCCAGCAGCCAAGATGGGGGGGGCGTGGAAGCTTTCTTT.